A single sample gave rise to the 30 T cell receptor beta chains below, sequenced in a study of breast tumors, draining lymph nodes, adjacent tissues. Each CDR3 protein gets one entry after TCRdb re-called the multiplex PCR reads with MiXCR. The sample consists of 200,000 to 250,000 distinct CDR3 sequences, 32% of them appearing once. Breast cancer patients provided tissue from their axillary draining lymph nodes. Sequencing was carried out using axillary lymph node tissue. The source of these receptors is a female donor with breast cancer. Some clones in this sample may be carry-over from other donors' samples.

CDR3 loop: CASNAGTSGYEQYF. CDR3 nucleotide sequence: TGTGCCAGCAATGCCGGGACTAGCGGTTACGAGCAGTACTTC. The rearrangement joins TRBV6-4 to TRBJ2-7; 11 bases map to TRBD2. Germline assignment: CDR1 MRHNA and CDR2 SNTAGT. CDR3 size: 14 residues. V lost 7 bases to trimming and J lost 4 bases; unmatched junction nucleotides: 6.

A remark on this clonotype: Its ends do not fully match the called genes, so a read error is possible. The chain has TRBV2 and TRBJ2-3; 8 bases agree with TRBD2. The CDR3 loop spans 15 amino acids. In germline, CDR1 is SNHLY, CDR2 FYNNEI. For the CDR3, the DNA is TGTGCCAGCATCCTGGGGAGCGGGAGAACAGATGCGCAGTATTTT. Its protein product is CASILGSGRTDAQYF.

In its sample, this clonotype was seen many times. CDR3 loop: CSARDQAGVSFEQFF. The CDR3 DNA is TGCAGTGCTAGAGATCAAGCGGGAGTATCATTTGAGCAGTTCTTC. This chain joins TRBV20-1 and TRBJ2-1; 8 nucleotides align to TRBD2. The CDR3 loop spans 15 amino acids. The trim removed 0 bases at V and 9 bases at J, leaving 10 bases unmatched. Germline values: CDR1 DFQATT, CDR2 SNEGSKA (reference sequence).

There are many counts of this clonotype. This chain uses TRBV6-1 with TRBJ2-7, with 12 bases lining up with TRBD2. The CDR3 has 14 residues. Per the germline V gene, CDR1 is MNHNS and CDR2 is SASEGT. Unmatched junction bases numbered 7, after V lost 10 bases and J lost 3 bases. In DNA form, the CDR3 reads TGTGCCACAGTTACTAGCGGGAGGAACTACGAGCAGTACTTC. Translation: CATVTSGRNYEQYF.

The table lists this clonotype with many counts. V usage is TRBV6-1 and J usage is TRBJ1-3; D unclear. Trimming stripped 6 bases from V and 2 bases from J, with 11 bases between. CDR1 is MNHNS, CDR2 SASEGT, per germline. The length of the CDR3 is 14 residues. The CDR3 reads CASRASSAGNTIYF. The CDR3 bases are TGTGCCAGCAGGGCCTCATCGGCTGGAAACACCATATATTTT.

With respect to this clonotype: One end of the junction is discordant with germline, which a read error may explain. This sequence joins TRBV6-6 and TRBJ1-5; no clear D. There are 15 residues in the CDR3. Germline V gene sequence: CDR1 MNHNY, CDR2 SVGAGI (reference sequence). This CDR3 reads CASSHEGTYNQPQHF. The CDR3 coding sequence is TGTGCCAGCAGTCACGAGGGCACATACAATCAGCCCCAACATTTT.

This clonotype was picked up many times. The genes are TRBV9 and TRBJ2-1, with D perhaps matching TRBD2 (7 bases). CDR1 and CDR2 from the germline V gene are SGDLS and YYNGEE. Trimming took 4 bases from V and 8 from J, leaving 22 bases between them. The CDR3 totals 16 residues. The CDR3 region has the DNA TGTGCCAGCAGCCTTCTAGGGGGGGCGCTTGGCGATGAGCAGTTCTTC. Translation gives CASSLLGGALGDEQFF.

This clonotype was seen repeatedly, ten times or more. The chain joins TRBV7-2 to TRBJ2-6, with a possible D match to TRBD1 (5 bases). The CDR3 covers 17 residues. From germline, CDR1 is SGHTA and CDR2 FQGNSA. The ends were cut back, 5 bases at V and 4 bases at J, with 18 bases in the middle. CDR3 protein: CASSQGVGLGGANVLTF. For the CDR3, the DNA is TGTGCCAGCAGCCAAGGGGTGGGTTTAGGCGGGGCCAACGTCCTGACTTTC. The complete variable domain, with remaining parts taken from reference TRBV7-2 and TRBJ2-6, reads GAGVSQSPSNKVTEKGKDVELRCDPISGHTALYWYRQSLGQGLEFLIYFQGNSAPDKSGLPSDRFSAERTGGSVSTLTIQRTQQEDSAVYLCASSQGVGLGGANVLTFGAGSRLTVL.

Many counts were recorded for this clonotype. The J gene is TRBJ2-2, the V gene TRBV6-6; 7 positions match TRBD1. With V trimmed by 6 bases and J by 0 bases, 7 bases remained unmatched. The CDR3 covers 16 residues. CDR1 is MNHNY, CDR2 SVGAGI, per germline (reference sequence). CDR3 in amino acids: CASRAVQGANTGELFF. CDR3 nucleotide sequence: TGTGCCAGCAGAGCTGTCCAGGGGGCGAACACCGGGGAGCTGTTTTTT.

This clonotype was found many times. In DNA, the CDR3 is TGTGCCAGCAGTGACGGGGGCACCGGGGAGCTGTTTTTT. This encodes CASSDGGTGELFF. This sequence joins TRBV25-1 and TRBJ2-2; possibly TRBD2 for D (6 bases). The CDR3 length is 13 residues. V shed 3 bases and J shed 4 bases, with 6 bases lying between them. Germline assignment: CDR1 MGHDK and CDR2 SYGVNS.

This clonotype was recorded many times. The chain carries TRBV25-1 and TRBJ2-1; D not certain. V lost 2 bases and J 4 bases, leaving 6 bases between the germline ends. CDR3 size: 13 residues. Germline V gene data show CDR1 as MGHDK and CDR2 as SYGVNS. For the CDR3, the DNA is TGTGCCAGCAGTGAACTGGAATACAATGAGCAGTTCTTC. The encoded protein is CASSELEYNEQFF.

This clonotype came up many times. V is TRBV4-3 and J is TRBJ2-4; D gene ambiguous. Between the trimmed V and J ends, which lost 0 bases and 0 bases, there was a span of 9 bases. Germline CDR1 LGHNA, CDR2 YSLEER. CDR3 size: 16 residues. CDR3 region: CASSQDGSLAKNIQYF. In nucleotides, the CDR3 is TGCGCCAGCAGCCAAGATGGTTCATTAGCCAAAAACATTCAGTACTTC.

The genes are TRBV19 and TRBJ1-1; perhaps TRBD1 as D (5 bases). The CDR3 loop spans 11 amino acids. The V gene lost 3 bases and the J gene lost 11 bases, with 10 bases spanning the gap. CDR1 is LNHDA and CDR2 is SQIVND in the germline V gene (reference sequence). The CDR3 nucleotides read TGTGCCAGTAGTATTCCGGGGGAGGCTTTCTTT. Amino acid sequence: CASSIPGEAFF.

This clonotype was picked up a small number of times. The chain carries TRBV7-8 and TRBJ1-1, with D unclear. Trimming pared 1 base from V and 3 bases from J, leaving 6 bases between. CDR1 and CDR2 (germline): SGHVS, FQNEAQ. The CDR3 has 13 amino acids. In DNA, the CDR3 is TGTGCCAGCAGCTTAGGGCAGTACACTGAAGCTTTCTTT. Translation: CASSLGQYTEAFF.

Turning to this clonotype: Just one base apart from a much larger clone, this may be a read error. This CDR3 is CASARQGYEKLFF. The CDR3 DNA reads as TGTGCCAGTGCGAGACAGGGTTACGAAAAACTGTTTTTT. The chain links TRBV28 to TRBJ1-4, with 7 bases aligning to TRBD1. This CDR3 is built from 13 residues. Germline CDR1 reads MDHEN; CDR2 reads SYDVKM. V shed 9 bases and J 8 bases; nucleotides not matched to a gene: 9.

This clonotype was seen a few times. The chain employs TRBV10-3 and TRBJ1-2, with a possible D match to TRBD1 (6 bases). Germline V CDR1 and CDR2: ENHRY, SYGVKD. V dropped 1 base and J dropped 6 bases, with 15 bases sitting between them. The CDR3 sequence is 15 residues long. The CDR3 sequence is CAISEYGRGKNGYTF. In nucleotides, the CDR3 is TGTGCCATCAGTGAGTATGGCAGGGGAAAGAATGGCTACACCTTC.

This clonotype was seen only a few times. Given a much more abundant clone one base away, this may be a read error. The chain uses TRBV14 and TRBJ2-5, with TRBD2 identical over 7 bases. The CDR3 is made up of 17 amino acids. The germline V gene has CDR1 SGHDN and CDR2 FVKESK. CDR3 loop: CASSQDWSLAAQATQYF. The CDR3, as DNA: TGTGCCAGCAGCCAAGATTGGTCGCTAGCGGCACAAGCGACCCAGTACTTC.

This clonotype has at least ten counts. The V gene is TRBV28, the J gene TRBJ2-7, with D perhaps TRBD2 (6 bases). Germline-derived CDR1 and CDR2 are MDHEN and SYDVKM. With 7 bases removed from V and 9 bases from J, the gap between germline ends came to 22 bases. The CDR3 totals 14 residues. CDR3 in amino acids: CASTRLGPTGGQYF. The CDR3 region has the DNA TGTGCCAGCACCCGCCTCGGACCTACCGGGGGGCAGTACTTC.

At least ten counts were recorded for this clonotype. V usage is TRBV15 and J usage is TRBJ2-7; no firm D call. The V end lost 8 bases, the J end lost 5 bases, and 10 bases lay between the germline ends. This CDR3 is 11 amino acids long. Germline CDR1 is LNHNV and CDR2 is YYDKDF (reference sequence). The CDR3 sequence: CATGVGHEQYF. CDR3 nucleotide sequence: TGTGCCACCGGGGTCGGCCACGAGCAGTACTTC.

In regard to this clonotype: Just one base apart from a much larger clone, this may be a read error. The rearrangement links TRBV20-1 to TRBJ2-6; TRBD1 agrees at 7 bases. This CDR3 is 12 amino acids long. The germline V gene encodes CDR1 DFQATT and CDR2 SNEGSKA (reference sequence). The CDR3 spells CSANRGTNVPTF. CDR3 DNA sequence: TGCAGTGCTAACAGGGGAACCAACGTCCCGACTTTC.

This clonotype was observed at least ten times. J is TRBJ2-3 and V is TRBV6-2 or TRBV6-3; D not resolved. Germline CDR1 reads MNHEY; CDR2 reads SVGEGT. The CDR3 is 14 amino acids. The V end was cut by 9 bases, the J end by 0 bases, with 13 bases between. CDR3 nucleotide sequence: TGTGCCAGTTACCCGAGGCCCAGCACAGATACGCAGTATTTT. Its protein is CASYPRPSTDTQYF.

The chain uses TRBV2 and TRBJ2-1, with D perhaps TRBD2 (5 bases). Deletions cut 5 bases from V and 10 bases from J, with 12 bases between. There are 12 residues in the CDR3. Germline loops: CDR1 SNHLY, CDR2 FYNNEI. The CDR3 DNA follows: TGTGCCAGCAGTATCGCGGGCTACGAGCAGTTCTTC. Translating gives CASSIAGYEQFF. The full variable domain, with the rest looked up from reference TRBV2 and TRBJ2-1, is EPEVTQTPSHQVTQMGQEVILRCVPISNHLYFYWYRQILGQKVEFLVSFYNNEISEKSEIFDDQFSVERPDGSNFTLKIRSTKLEDSAMYFCASSIAGYEQFFGPGTRLTVL.

This clonotype was counted at least ten times. This chain connects TRBV5-1 to TRBJ2-7; 12 bases map to TRBD2. From germline, CDR1 is SGHRS and CDR2 YFSETQ. CDR3 size: 16 residues. Germline trimming cut 2 bases from V and 1 base from J; bases unmatched to any gene: 4. The CDR3 DNA is TGCGCCAGCAGCTTCGGACTAGCGGGAAGGTCCTACGAGCAGTACTTC. Translation: CASSFGLAGRSYEQYF.

The CDR3 DNA reads TGTGCCAGCAGTGATCCTTGGGACCCCCGTTCACCCCTCCACTTT. This sequence encodes CASSDPWDPRSPLHF. J is TRBJ1-6 and V is TRBV6-1, with D tentatively TRBD1 (5 bases). In germline, CDR1 is MNHNS, CDR2 SASEGT. The germline V and J ends were trimmed by 3 bases and 9 bases, with 15 bases remaining between them. The CDR3 loop spans 15 amino acids.

To note about this clonotype: A much larger clone lies one base from this, so it may be a read error. The rearrangement joins TRBV5-1 to TRBJ2-5, with D possibly being TRBD1 (6 bases). This CDR3 comprises 14 residues. Per germline, CDR1 SGHRS and CDR2 YFSETQ. The DNA for the CDR3 is TGCGCCAGCAGCTTGGACAGGGTCGGAGACACCCGGTACTTC. Its protein product is CASSLDRVGDTRYF.

V and J are TRBV9 and TRBJ2-2, with unresolved D. CDR3 length: 14 amino acids. The V end was cut by 2 bases, the J end by 4 bases, with 9 bases between. Germline CDR1 and CDR2: SGDLS and YYNGEE. CDR3 sequence: CASSVQGFTGELFF. In DNA, the CDR3 is TGTGCCAGCAGCGTCCAAGGGTTCACCGGGGAGCTGTTTTTT.

In its sample, this clonotype was seen many times. J is TRBJ1-3 and V is TRBV5-1; no firm D call. Germline CDR1 reads SGHRS; CDR2 reads YFSETQ. This CDR3 comprises 16 residues. With 3 bases removed from V and 0 bases from J, the gap between germline ends came to 13 bases. The CDR3 region is CASSSRGPSSGNTIYF. In nucleotides, the CDR3 is TGCGCCAGCAGCTCAAGAGGACCGAGCTCTGGAAACACCATATATTTT.

This clonotype occurred many times. V and J are TRBV7-2 and TRBJ2-3; 12 nucleotides line up with TRBD2. CDR3 length equals 15 residues. Losses at the gene ends were 5 bases for V and 5 bases for J; bases not matched to a gene: 5. Germline loops: CDR1 SGHTA, CDR2 FQGNSA. The CDR3: CASSPLAGGVDTQYF. The CDR3 DNA sequence: TGTGCCAGCAGCCCCCTAGCGGGAGGGGTAGATACGCAGTATTTT.

This clonotype was counted many times. A much larger clone differs by one base, so this may be a read error. V usage is TRBV12-3 or TRBV12-4 and J usage is TRBJ2-5; D is uncertain. V lost 3 bases and J lost 3, with 5 bases in between. CDR3 length equals 12 residues. The CDR3 protein is CASSFYEETQYF. The DNA for the CDR3 is TGTGCCAGCAGTTTCTACGAAGAGACCCAGTACTTC.

The V gene is TRBV3-1, the J gene TRBJ2-5; TRBD1 aligns across 8 bases. The CDR3 covers 16 residues. The germline V gene has CDR1 LGHDT and CDR2 YNNKEL (reference sequence). J was trimmed by 4 bases and V by 4 bases; bases with no gene match: 11. CDR3 amino acids: CASSPRTGSEGETQYF. The CDR3 DNA reads as TGTGCCAGCAGCCCCCGGACAGGGAGTGAGGGAGAGACCCAGTACTTC.